The rows below give T cell receptor beta chains drawn from one sample of a study of T-cell memory formation after mild COVID-19. A single record per CDR3 protein comes from TCRdb applying MiXCR to the 5' RACE reads. The table records around 470,000 distinct CDR3 sequences, roughly 20% of them present only once. The sequencing input was PBMCs or a T cell subset sorted from them (not recorded which). The source is an adult woman who had mild COVID-19 (a few samples of this study predate the infection). Cell type and time point are not known. Each CDR3 is given with its conserved first and last residue. Fields, in order: V gene, clone size, J gene, D gene, CDR3 DNA, CDR3 protein. The D gene is left open where the match is weak. Clone size is shown for a subset of rows, as once, few, many or a class of expanded clone.

>TRBV27|few|TRBJ2-3|TRBD2
TGTGCCAGCAGCCTGACCGGGACTAGAACAGATACGCAGTATTTT
CASSLTGTRTDTQYF
>TRBV9|few|TRBJ1-2|-
TGTGCCAGCAGCGTAGAACAGGGTGGCTATGGCTACACCTTC
CASSVEQGGYGYTF
>TRBV7-6|few|TRBJ2-7|-
TGTGCCAGCAGCTTGGTTTTACACGAGCAGTACTTC
CASSLVLHEQYF
>TRBV20-1|-|TRBJ1-5|-
TGCAGTGCAACTTCAGGAGATCAGCCCCAGCATTTT
CSATSGDQPQHF
>TRBV4-3|-|TRBJ2-1|-
TGCGCCAGCAGCCAGAGTATGGGGACACAATACAATGAGCAGTTCTTC
CASSQSMGTQYNEQFF
>TRBV4-3|-|TRBJ1-2|-
TGCGCCAGCAGCCAAGATTTGGCCCTCTCCTATGGCTACACCTTC
CASSQDLALSYGYTF
>TRBV18|-|TRBJ1-2|-
TGTGCCAGCTCACCACAGGACGCTGCTAACTATGGCTACACCTTC
CASSPQDAANYGYTF
>TRBV29-1|-|TRBJ2-7|TRBD1
TGCAGCGTTGGGCCGGCAGGGGGCATTTACGAGCAGTACTTC
CSVGPAGGIYEQYF
>TRBV5-1|few|TRBJ2-7|-
TGCGCCAGCAGCGCGGGTGAGCAATTCTACGAGCAGTACTTC
CASSAGEQFYEQYF
>TRBV12-3/TRBV12-4|few|TRBJ2-1|-
TGTGCCAGCAGTTTACACAGGGATGGGAATGAGCAGTTCTTC
CASSLHRDGNEQFF
>TRBV5-4|-|TRBJ1-5|-
TGTGCCAGCAGCAGGGACCCTGGGAGCAATCAGCCCCAGCATTTT
CASSRDPGSNQPQHF
>TRBV7-2|-|TRBJ2-3|TRBD2
TGTGCCAGCAGACTAGCGAGCCGCACAGATACGCAGTATTTT
CASRLASRTDTQYF
>TRBV12-3/TRBV12-4|-|TRBJ2-3|TRBD1
TGTGCCAGCAGTATTTCGGACAGGGGCACAGATACGCAGTATTTT
CASSISDRGTDTQYF
>TRBV3-1|-|TRBJ2-1|-
TGTGCCAGCAGATGGGGCCATGAGCAGTTCTTC
CASRWGHEQFF
>TRBV20-1|few|TRBJ2-3|-
TGCAGTGCTAGAGATCACCCTACGCAGTATTTT
CSARDHPTQYF
>TRBV21-1|-|TRBJ2-3|-
TGTGCCAGCACCCGCCGGGACAGCGCTCCAGATACGCAGTATTTT
CASTRRDSAPDTQYF
>TRBV12-3/TRBV12-4|-|TRBJ2-7|TRBD2
TGTGCCAGCAGTTTATGGGGGGGAGGCTACGAGCAGTACTTC
CASSLWGGGYEQYF
>TRBV7-2|few|TRBJ1-6|TRBD1
TGTGCCAGCAGCCCTTGGACAGGGGCGAATTCACCCCTCCACTTT
CASSPWTGANSPLHF
>TRBV10-3|-|TRBJ2-7|TRBD1
TGTGCCATCAGGGGACAGGGGACGAACGACGAGCAGTACTTC
CAIRGQGTNDEQYF
>TRBV12-3/TRBV12-4|-|TRBJ2-7|-
TGTGCCAGCAGTTCACTAAACCGACCCGGGTCTCGCGGATACGAGCAGTACTTC
CASSSLNRPGSRGYEQYF
>TRBV12-3/TRBV12-4|-|TRBJ2-7|TRBD2
TGTGCCAGCAGTCCCGGGACTAGCGTGGAAGTGGGAGAGCAGTACTTC
CASSPGTSVEVGEQYF
>TRBV6-1|-|TRBJ1-2|TRBD1
TGTGCCAGCAGGGAGGACAGGGCCGCTAACTATGGCTACACCTTC
CASREDRAANYGYTF
>TRBV19|few|TRBJ2-5|-
TGTGCCAGTAGTATAGTAGGGGAGAGGAGGGAGACCCAGTACTTC
CASSIVGERRETQYF
>TRBV12-3/TRBV12-4|few|TRBJ2-3|-
TGTGCCAGCAGTTTACTAGGCAGACGGAATACGCAGTATTTT
CASSLLGRRNTQYF
>TRBV20-1|few|TRBJ2-4|-
TGCAGTGCTAGAGTGCTCAGAGGCCTCCTAGCCAAAAACATTCAGTACTTC
CSARVLRGLLAKNIQYF
>TRBV4-1|-|TRBJ2-1|-
TGCGCCAGCAGCTATTTCGCAGGGGTGGGCAATGAGCAGTTCTTC
CASSYFAGVGNEQFF
>TRBV5-6|many|TRBJ2-2|-
TGTGCCAGCAGCTCCGAGGCAGGGCGGACCGGGGAGCTGTTTTTT
CASSSEAGRTGELFF
>TRBV12-3/TRBV12-4|few|TRBJ1-1|TRBD1
TGTGCCAGCAGGGACAGGGGGCGTCAGGAGGCTTTCTTT
CASRDRGRQEAFF
>TRBV29-1|few|TRBJ2-7|TRBD1
TGCAGCGCATTAAGACAGGGTGTCAACGAGCAGTACTTC
CSALRQGVNEQYF
>TRBV20-1|many|TRBJ2-6|TRBD2
TGCAGTGCGGGGGGGAGCTCTGGGGCCAACGTCCTGACTTTC
CSAGGSSGANVLTF
>TRBV10-2|-|TRBJ2-3|-
TGCGCCAGCAGTGTCGGACAGACTAGCACAGATACGCAGTATTTT
CASSVGQTSTDTQYF
>TRBV7-2|-|TRBJ2-2|TRBD1
TGTGCCAGCAGCTTAGACCAGGGGGACACCGGGGAGCTGTTTTTT
CASSLDQGDTGELFF
>TRBV7-8|-|TRBJ2-1|-
TGTGCCAGCAGCCGGAATTTCTGGAACCACAATGAGCAGTTCTTC
CASSRNFWNHNEQFF
>TRBV25-1|few|TRBJ2-3|-
TGTGCCAGCAGTGTATGGACCACAGATACGCAGTATTTT
CASSVWTTDTQYF
>TRBV6-6|-|TRBJ2-2|-
TGTGCCAGCAGCTACACGGACAGAGCCACCGGGGAGCTGTTTTTT
CASSYTDRATGELFF
>TRBV11-1|many|TRBJ2-1|-
TGTGCCAGCAGAGGGATTTCGGATGAGCAGTTCTTC
CASRGISDEQFF
>TRBV19|few|TRBJ1-6|-
TGTGCCAGTAGCCACCGGGCCGGGAATTCACCCCTCCACTTT
CASSHRAGNSPLHF
>TRBV4-3|few|TRBJ1-1|TRBD1
TGCGCCAGCAGCCAAGTCTATGTCAGGGGGCAAGGCACTGAAGCTTTCTTT
CASSQVYVRGQGTEAFF
>TRBV29-1|-|TRBJ1-1|TRBD1
TGCAGCGTTGGACCCTTCCTAGGGGGCCGCAGGAACACTGAAGCTTTCTTT
CSVGPFLGGRRNTEAFF
>TRBV6-5|-|TRBJ2-7|TRBD2
TGTGCCAGCTTCTTGCGGGCGGGGGACCCCTACGAGCAGTACTTC
CASFLRAGDPYEQYF
>TRBV10-3|-|TRBJ1-1|-
TGTGCCATCAGTGAGTCGAATAGGCGCTCGGGCACTGAAGCTTTCTTT
CAISESNRRSGTEAFF
>TRBV20-1|-|TRBJ2-3|TRBD1
TGCAGTGCTAAAACAGGGGGCGGTACAGATACGCAGTATTTT
CSAKTGGGTDTQYF
>TRBV5-1|-|TRBJ2-1|TRBD2
TGCGCCAGCAGCTTGGCCCTAGCGGCCTACAATGAGCAGTTCTTC
CASSLALAAYNEQFF
>TRBV3-1|few|TRBJ2-7|-
TGTGCCAGCACCGACGTTGGGGGGGCCGAGCAGTACTTC
CASTDVGGAEQYF
>TRBV6-2/TRBV6-3|-|TRBJ1-5|TRBD1
TGTGCCAGCAGGGATCGACAGGGGGATCAGCCCCAGCATTTT
CASRDRQGDQPQHF
>TRBV6-5|once|TRBJ2-3|TRBD2
TGTGCCAGCAGCCTAACCACAGCGGGAGGGCCCGGTGATACGCAGTATTTT
CASSLTTAGGPGDTQYF
>TRBV5-1|-|TRBJ2-1|TRBD1
TGCGCCAGCAGCCCCCAGGACAGGACTCGCAATGAGCAGTTCTTC
CASSPQDRTRNEQFF
>TRBV10-3|few|TRBJ2-5|TRBD2
TGTGCCATCAGTGAGGGACGCGGCGGGGGACAAGAGACCCAGTACTTC
CAISEGRGGGQETQYF
>TRBV19|-|TRBJ2-7|TRBD2
TGTGCCAGTAGTATCCTCGCGGGGGTCTCCTACGAGCAGTACTTC
CASSILAGVSYEQYF
>TRBV2|-|TRBJ1-3|TRBD1
TGTGCCAGCGTAGAGACAGGGGTACGTGGAAACACCATATATTTT
CASVETGVRGNTIYF
>TRBV5-6|-|TRBJ2-3|TRBD2
TGTGCCAGCAGCCGCAGACTAGCGGACTTAAGCACAGATACGCAGTATTTT
CASSRRLADLSTDTQYF
>TRBV5-4|-|TRBJ1-4|TRBD1
TGTGCCAGCAGCTTCCGGGACAGGGATACTCTGGGCGAAAAACTGTTTTTT
CASSFRDRDTLGEKLFF
>TRBV6-1|-|TRBJ2-7|TRBD2
TGTGCCAGCAGTGAGGGGACTAGCGGGTACGAGCAGTACTTC
CASSEGTSGYEQYF